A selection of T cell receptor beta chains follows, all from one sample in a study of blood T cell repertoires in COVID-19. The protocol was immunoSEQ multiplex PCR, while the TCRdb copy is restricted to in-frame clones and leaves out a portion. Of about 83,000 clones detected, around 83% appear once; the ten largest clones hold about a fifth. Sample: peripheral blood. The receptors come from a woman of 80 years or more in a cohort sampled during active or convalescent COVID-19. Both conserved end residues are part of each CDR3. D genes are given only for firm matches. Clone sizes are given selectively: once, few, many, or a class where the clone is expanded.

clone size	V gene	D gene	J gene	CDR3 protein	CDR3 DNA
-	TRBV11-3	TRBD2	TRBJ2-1	CASSGASGSSTYNEQFF	TGTGCCAGCAGCGGGGCTAGCGGGAGCTCTACCTACAATGAGCAGTTCTTC
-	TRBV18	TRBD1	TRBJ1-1	CASSPGQGGTEAFF	TGTGCCAGCTCACCGGGACAGGGTGGGACTGAAGCTTTCTTT
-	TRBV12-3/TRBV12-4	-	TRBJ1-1	CASTPAEIAFF	TGTGCCAGCACTCCCGCGGAGATAGCTTTCTTT
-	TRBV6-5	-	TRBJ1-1	CASSGWLGGNTEAFF	TGTGCCAGCAGCGGGTGGCTGGGAGGGAACACTGAAGCTTTCTTT
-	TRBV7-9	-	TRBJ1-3	CASSLAASGNTIYF	TGTGCCAGCAGCTTAGCGGCCTCTGGAAACACCATATATTTT
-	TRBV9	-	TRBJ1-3	CASSGRLGNTIYF	TGTGCCAGCAGCGGGAGACTTGGAAACACCATATATTTT
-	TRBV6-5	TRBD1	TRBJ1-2	CASLRGGNYGYTF	TGTGCCAGCCTCCGAGGGGGCAACTATGGCTACACCTTC
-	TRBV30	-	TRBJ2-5	CAWSEGVETQETQYF	TGTGCCTGGAGTGAGGGGGTTGAGACACAAGAGACCCAGTACTTC
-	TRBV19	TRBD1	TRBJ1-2	CASSLRTGINYGYTF	TGTGCCAGTAGTCTCCGGACAGGAATAAACTATGGCTACACCTTC
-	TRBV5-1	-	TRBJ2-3	CASSTTGPPDTQYF	TGCGCCAGCAGCACGACAGGTCCGCCAGATACGCAGTATTTT
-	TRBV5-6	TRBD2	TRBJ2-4	CASSLFQTSGRNIQYF	TGTGCCAGCAGCTTGTTCCAGACTAGCGGGAGAAACATTCAGTACTTC
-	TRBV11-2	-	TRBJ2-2	CASSPRGIGELFF	TGTGCCAGCAGCCCCAGGGGTATCGGGGAGCTGTTTTTT
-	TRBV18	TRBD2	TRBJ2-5	CASSPGTSGIRPETQYF	TGTGCCAGCTCACCCGGGACTAGCGGGATTCGGCCAGAGACCCAGTACTTC
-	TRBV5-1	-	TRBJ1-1	CASSLATGRRTEAFF	TGCGCCAGCAGCTTGGCAACAGGGCGGAGGACTGAAGCTTTCTTT
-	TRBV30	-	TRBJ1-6	CAWTQGREYNSPLHF	TGTGCCTGGACCCAGGGCCGGGAGTATAATTCACCCCTCCACTTT
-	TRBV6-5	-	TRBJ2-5	CASSKYRQETQYF	TGTGCCAGCAGTAAATACAGGCAAGAGACCCAGTACTTC
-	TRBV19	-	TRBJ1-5	CASSSGYQPQHF	TGTGCCAGTAGTTCAGGCTATCAGCCCCAGCATTTT
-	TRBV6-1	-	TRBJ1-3	CASSEWRISGNTIYF	TGTGCCAGCAGTGAATGGAGGATCTCTGGAAACACCATATATTTT
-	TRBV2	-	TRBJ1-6	CASSEGLGANSPLHF	TGTGCCAGCAGTGAAGGGCTGGGGGCCAATTCACCCCTCCACTTT
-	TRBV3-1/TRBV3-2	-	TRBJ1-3	CASSQGKRLTGNTIYF	TGTGCCAGCAGCCAAGGAAAGAGATTAACTGGAAACACCATATATTTT
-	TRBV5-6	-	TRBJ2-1	CASSGVTSSYNEQFF	TGTGCCAGCAGCGGGGTGACTAGCTCCTACAATGAGCAGTTCTTC
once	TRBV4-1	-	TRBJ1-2	CASSQDLRGYYGYTF	TGCGCCAGTAGCCAAGATTTAAGGGGCTACTATGGCTACACCTTC
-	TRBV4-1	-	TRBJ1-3	CASSQDGGLAGNTIYF	TGCGCCAGCAGCCAAGATGGGGGCTTGGCTGGAAACACCATATATTTT
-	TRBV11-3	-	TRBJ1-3	CAGAKHNPGNTIYF	TGTGCCGGAGCAAAACATAACCCAGGGAACACCATATATTTT
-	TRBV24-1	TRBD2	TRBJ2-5	CATSDEATSGRETQYF	TGTGCCACCAGTGACGAAGCGACTAGCGGGAGAGAGACCCAGTACTTC
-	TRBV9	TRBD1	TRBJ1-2	CASTRDGTARGYTF	TGTGCCAGCACCCGAGACGGGACAGCACGTGGCTACACCTTC
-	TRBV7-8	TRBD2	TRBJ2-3	CASSRGASGGVDTQYF	TGTGCCAGCAGCCGAGGGGCTAGCGGAGGGGTGGATACGCAGTATTTT
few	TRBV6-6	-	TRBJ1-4	CASSYSSDNEKLFF	TGTGCCAGCAGTTACTCGAGCGACAATGAAAAACTGTTTTTT
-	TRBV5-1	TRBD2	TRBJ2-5	CASSPGTSGRVETQYF	TGCGCCAGCAGCCCGGGGACTAGCGGGAGGGTAGAGACCCAGTACTTC
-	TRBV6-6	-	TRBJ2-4	CASSYTELAKNIQYF	TGTGCCAGCAGTTACACGGAGCTAGCCAAAAACATTCAGTACTTC
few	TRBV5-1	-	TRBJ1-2	CASSLPPSGNYGYTF	TGCGCCAGCAGCTTGCCCCCCTCAGGGAACTATGGCTACACCTTC
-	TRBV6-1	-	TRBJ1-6	CASSEVSLNSPLHF	TGTGCCAGCAGTGAAGTGAGTTTAAATTCACCCCTCCACTTT
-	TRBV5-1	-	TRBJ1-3	CASSLVGSFSGNTIYF	TGCGCCAGCAGCTTGGTGGGTAGCTTCTCTGGAAACACCATATATTTT
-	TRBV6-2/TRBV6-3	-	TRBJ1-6	CASSYGRGSLWSLHF	TGTGCCAGCAGTTACGGTCGAGGGTCTCTGTGGTCCCTCCACTTT